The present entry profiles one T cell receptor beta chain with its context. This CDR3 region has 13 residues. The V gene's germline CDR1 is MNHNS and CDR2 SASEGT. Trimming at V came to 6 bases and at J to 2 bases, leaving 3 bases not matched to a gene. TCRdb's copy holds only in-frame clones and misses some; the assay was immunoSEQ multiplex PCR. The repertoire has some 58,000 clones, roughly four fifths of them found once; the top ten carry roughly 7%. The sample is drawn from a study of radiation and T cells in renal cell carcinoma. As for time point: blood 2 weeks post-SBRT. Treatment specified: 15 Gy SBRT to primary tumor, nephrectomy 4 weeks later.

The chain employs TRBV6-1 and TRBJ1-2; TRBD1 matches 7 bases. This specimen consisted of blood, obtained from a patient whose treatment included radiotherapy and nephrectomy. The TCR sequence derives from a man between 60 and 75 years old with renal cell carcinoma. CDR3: CASRGTANYGYTF. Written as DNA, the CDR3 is TGTGCCAGCAGGGGGACAGCAAACTATGGCTACACCTTC.